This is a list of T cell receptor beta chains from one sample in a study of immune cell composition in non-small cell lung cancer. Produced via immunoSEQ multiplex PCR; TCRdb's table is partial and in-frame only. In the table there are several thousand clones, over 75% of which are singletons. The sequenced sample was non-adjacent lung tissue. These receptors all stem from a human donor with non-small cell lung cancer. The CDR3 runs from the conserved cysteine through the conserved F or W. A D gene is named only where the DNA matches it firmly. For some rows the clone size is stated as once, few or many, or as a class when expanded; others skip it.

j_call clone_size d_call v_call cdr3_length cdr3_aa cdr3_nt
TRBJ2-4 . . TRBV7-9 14 CASSSAGALNIQYF TGTGCCAGCAGCTCGGCAGGGGCTCTAAACATTCAGTACTTC
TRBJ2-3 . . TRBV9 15 CASSETDGGTDTQYF TGTGCCAGCAGCGAGACCGACGGGGGTACAGATACGCAGTATTTT
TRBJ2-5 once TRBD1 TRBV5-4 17 CASSLGDRGNRRETQYF TGTGCCAGCAGCTTGGGGGACAGGGGAAATCGCCGAGAGACCCAGTACTTC
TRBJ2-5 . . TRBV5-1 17 CASSRRGARGTRETQYF TGCGCCAGCAGCAGGAGGGGGGCGCGGGGGACTCGGGAGACCCAGTACTTC
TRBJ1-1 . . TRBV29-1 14 CSVPGGILNTEAFF TGCAGCGTCCCCGGGGGAATTTTGAACACTGAAGCTTTCTTT
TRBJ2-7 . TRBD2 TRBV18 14 CASSSAGGTYEQYF TGTGCCAGCTCATCCGCGGGAGGGACCTACGAGCAGTACTTC
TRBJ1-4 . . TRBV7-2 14 CASSLIGAGEKLFF TGTGCCAGCAGCTTAATAGGGGCGGGGGAAAAACTGTTTTTT
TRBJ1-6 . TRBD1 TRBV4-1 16 CASSQRWDRGDSPLHF TGCGCCAGCAGCCAACGATGGGACAGGGGCGATTCACCCCTCCACTTT
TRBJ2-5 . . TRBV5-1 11 CASSNSETQYF TGCGCCAGCAGCAACAGTGAGACCCAGTACTTC
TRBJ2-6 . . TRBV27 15 CASSSRLSGANVLTF TGTGCCAGCAGCTCTAGATTGTCTGGGGCCAACGTCCTGACTTTC
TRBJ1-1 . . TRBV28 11 CAIRQNTEAFF TGTGCCATTAGACAGAACACTGAAGCTTTCTTT
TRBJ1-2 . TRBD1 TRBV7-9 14 CASRTGTGVYGYTF TGTGCCAGCAGAACCGGGACAGGGGTGTATGGCTACACCTTC
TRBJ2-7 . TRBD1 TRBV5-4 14 CASSLEQGAYEQYF TGTGCCAGCAGCTTGGAGCAGGGGGCGTACGAGCAGTACTTC
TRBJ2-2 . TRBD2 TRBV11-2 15 CASSALAVSTGELFF TGTGCCAGCAGCGCACTAGCGGTGAGCACCGGGGAGCTGTTTTTT
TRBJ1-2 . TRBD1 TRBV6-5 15 CASTLGQGGVYGYTF TGTGCCAGTACCTTAGGACAGGGAGGAGTCTATGGCTACACCTTC
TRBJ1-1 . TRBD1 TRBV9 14 CASSPMTGRTEAFF TGTGCCAGCAGCCCCATGACAGGGCGGACTGAAGCTTTCTTT
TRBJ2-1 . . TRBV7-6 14 CASSQSTKYNEQFF TGTGCCAGCAGTCAATCGACAAAGTACAATGAGCAGTTCTTC
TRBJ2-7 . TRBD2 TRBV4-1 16 CASSQSSGRAQYEQYF TGCGCCAGCAGCCAATCCAGCGGGAGGGCCCAATACGAGCAGTACTTC
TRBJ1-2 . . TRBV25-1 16 CASSDTIVDRFYGYTF TGTGCCAGCAGTGACACCATTGTGGACAGATTCTATGGCTACACCTTC
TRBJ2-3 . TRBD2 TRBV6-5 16 CASSYGQRGLDNTQYF TGTGCCAGCAGTTACGGCCAGCGGGGGCTTGATAATACGCAGTATTTT
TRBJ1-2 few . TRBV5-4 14 CASSPALSSYGYTF TGTGCCAGCAGCCCCGCCCTCAGTTCGTATGGCTACACCTTC
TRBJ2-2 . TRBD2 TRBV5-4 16 CASSDGTSRNTGELFF TGTGCCAGCAGCGACGGGACTAGCCGGAACACCGGGGAGCTGTTTTTT
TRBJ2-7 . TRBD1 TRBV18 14 CASSQGAQTYEQYF TGTGCCAGCTCACAGGGGGCGCAGACCTACGAGCAGTACTTC
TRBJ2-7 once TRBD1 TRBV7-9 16 CASSHSGTGESYEQYF TGCGCCAGCAGCCACTCCGGGACAGGGGAGTCCTACGAGCAGTACTTC
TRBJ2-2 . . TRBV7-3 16 CASSKAGASSTGELFF TGTGCCAGCAGCAAAGCAGGGGCTAGCTCCACCGGGGAGCTGTTTTTT
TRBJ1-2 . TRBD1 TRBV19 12 CASSPGQTYSTF TGTGCCAGTAGTCCGGGACAGACGTATAGTACCTTC
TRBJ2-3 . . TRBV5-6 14 CASTGATSTDTQYF TGTGCCAGCACCGGAGCCACTAGCACAGATACGCAGTATTTT
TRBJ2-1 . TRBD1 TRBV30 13 CAWSGTGRNEQFF TGTGCCTGGTCAGGGACAGGGAGGAATGAGCAGTTCTTC
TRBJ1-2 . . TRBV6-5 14 CASSSPTQNYGYTF TGTGCCAGCAGTTCCCCTACACAGAACTATGGCTACACCTTC
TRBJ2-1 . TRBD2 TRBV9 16 CASSALTSGRAGEQFF TGTGCCAGCAGCGCCCTCACTAGCGGGAGGGCCGGGGAGCAGTTCTTC
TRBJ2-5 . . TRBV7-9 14 CASSLAGGQETQYF TGTGCCAGCAGCTTAGCGGGGGGACAAGAGACCCAGTACTTC
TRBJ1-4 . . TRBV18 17 CASSLTAGQGIEEKLFF TGTGCCAGCTCACTGACAGCAGGCCAGGGTATAGAGGAAAAACTGTTTTTT
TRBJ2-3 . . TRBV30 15 CAWSISVSSTDTQYF TGTGCCTGGAGCATTAGCGTCTCGAGCACAGATACGCAGTATTTT
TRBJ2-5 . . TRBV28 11 CASNSRETQYF TGTGCCAGCAACTCTAGGGAGACCCAGTACTTC
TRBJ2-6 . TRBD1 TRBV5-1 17 CASSPGTGNSGANVLTF TGCGCCAGCAGCCCCGGGACAGGTAACTCTGGGGCCAACGTCCTGACTTTC
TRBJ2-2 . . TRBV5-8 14 CASSLANSHGELFF TGTGCCAGCAGCTTGGCCAACAGCCACGGGGAGCTGTTTTTT
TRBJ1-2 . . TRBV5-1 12 CASSLGTDGYTF TGCGCCAGCAGCTTGGGCACGGATGGCTACACCTTC
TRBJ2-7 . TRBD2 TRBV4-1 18 CASSRAGLAGGQTYEQYF TGCGCCAGCAGCCGAGCGGGACTAGCGGGGGGACAAACCTACGAGCAGTACTTC
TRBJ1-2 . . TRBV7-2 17 CASSSSGTFLLNHGYTF TGTGCCAGCAGCTCTAGTGGGACTTTCCTCCTAAACCATGGCTACACCTTC
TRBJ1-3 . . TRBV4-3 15 CASSQEAGPRNTIYF TGCGCCAGCAGCCAAGAAGCAGGGCCTAGAAACACCATATATTTT
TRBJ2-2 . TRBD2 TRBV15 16 CATSRSSGGATGELFF TGTGCCACCAGCAGGTCTAGCGGGGGAGCTACCGGGGAGCTGTTTTTT
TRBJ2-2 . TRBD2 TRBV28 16 CASSLEVGSGPGELFF TGTGCCAGCAGTCTAGAAGTGGGTAGCGGGCCCGGGGAGCTGTTTTTT
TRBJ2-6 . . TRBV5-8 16 CASSQGGISGANVLTF TGTGCCAGCAGCCAGGGGGGAATTTCTGGGGCCAACGTCCTGACTTTC
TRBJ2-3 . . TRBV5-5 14 CASSFFGNTDTQYF TGTGCCAGCAGCTTCTTCGGGAACACAGATACGCAGTATTTT
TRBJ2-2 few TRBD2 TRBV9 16 CASSPSGSGSPGELFF TGTGCCAGCAGCCCCTCGGGGAGCGGGAGTCCCGGGGAGCTGTTTTTT
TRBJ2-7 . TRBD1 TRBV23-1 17 CASSPLGQGARGDEQYF TGCGCCAGCAGTCCCTTGGGACAGGGGGCGCGGGGGGACGAGCAGTACTTC
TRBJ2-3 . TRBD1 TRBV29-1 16 CSVIGGRDRETDTQYF TGCAGCGTTATCGGGGGACGGGACAGGGAAACAGATACGCAGTATTTT
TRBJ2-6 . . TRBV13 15 CASSYYSSGANVLTF TGTGCCAGCAGCTACTATAGCTCTGGGGCCAACGTCCTGACTTTC
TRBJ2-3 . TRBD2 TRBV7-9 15 CASSGGSGGTDTQYF TGTGCCAGCTCCGGAGGGAGCGGGGGCACAGATACGCAGTATTTT
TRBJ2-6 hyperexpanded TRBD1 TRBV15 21 CATSTTLTGDGRSSGANVLTF TGTGCCACCAGTACTACCCTGACAGGGGACGGGCGAAGCTCTGGGGCCAACGTCCTGACTTTC
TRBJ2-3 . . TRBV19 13 CASSADRTDTQYF TGTGCCAGTAGTGCGGACAGAACAGATACGCAGTATTTT
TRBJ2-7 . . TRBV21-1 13 CASRCTGDREQYF TGTGCCAGCAGGTGTACGGGGGACAGGGAGCAGTACTTC
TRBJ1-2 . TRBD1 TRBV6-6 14 CASSLDRGRFDYTF TGTGCCAGCAGTCTGGACAGGGGGAGATTTGACTACACCTTC
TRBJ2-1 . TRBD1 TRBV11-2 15 CASSLVAGQGREQFF TGTGCCAGCAGCTTAGTCGCGGGACAGGGGCGCGAGCAGTTCTTC
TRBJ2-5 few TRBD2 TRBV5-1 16 CASSSLLAGGGETQYF TGCGCCAGCAGCAGTTTACTAGCGGGAGGGGGAGAGACCCAGTACTTC
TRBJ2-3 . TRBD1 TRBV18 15 CASSPGTGFTDTQYF TGTGCCAGCTCACCCGGGACAGGTTTTACAGATACGCAGTATTTT
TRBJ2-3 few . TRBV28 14 CASSFLSGTDTQYF TGTGCCAGCAGTTTTTTATCGGGGACAGATACGCAGTATTTT
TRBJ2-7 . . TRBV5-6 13 CASSQGIAYEQYF TGTGCCAGCAGCCAAGGAATAGCGTACGAGCAGTACTTC
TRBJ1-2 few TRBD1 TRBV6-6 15 CASSRVRGGGYGYTF TGTGCCAGCAGCCGCGTGCGAGGGGGCGGCTATGGCTACACCTTC
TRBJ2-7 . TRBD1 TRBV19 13 CASKGTGAYEQYF TGTGCCAGTAAAGGGACAGGGGCCTACGAGCAGTACTTC